The 15 T cell receptor beta chains reported below all come from one sample, sequenced in a study of T cell responses to AZD1222 COVID-19 vaccine. Measured with immunoSEQ multiplex PCR; TCRdb has only the in-frame clones, and not every one. This table holds around 83,000 clones, more than 70% found once. The sample consisted of peripheral blood, taken on day 0 of AZD1222 vaccination. These receptors were obtained from an adult in good health.

This clone occurred once. Other DNA sequences in this sample translate to the same CDR3. V and J are TRBV12-3 or TRBV12-4 and TRBJ1-5; possible D gene TRBD1, 5 bases. The CDR3 consists of 13 residues. The V end was cut by 6 bases, the J end by 2 bases, with 8 bases between. The CDR3 spells CASRGTGNQPQHF. CDR3 nucleotide sequence: TGTGCCAGCAGAGGGACGGGCAATCAGCCCCAGCATTTT.

This clone has only a few counts. This chain links TRBV27 with TRBJ1-3, with a possible D match to TRBD1 (5 bases). From germline, CDR1 is MNHEY and CDR2 SMNVEV (reference sequence). This CDR3 has 14 residues. Trimming shortened V by 5 bases and J by 3 bases, and 11 bases separated the two germline ends. CDR3 sequence: CASSPDRVGNTIYF. The CDR3 coding sequence is TGTGCCAGCAGTCCCGACAGAGTTGGAAACACCATATATTTT.

The chain carries TRBV6-5 and TRBJ2-7; TRBD2 is a possible D gene (6 bases). Trimming stripped 6 bases from V and 0 bases from J, with 9 bases between. Looked up from germline, CDR1 is MNHEY and CDR2 is SVGAGI. This CDR3 comprises 13 residues. The CDR3 is CASRETSSYEQYF. The CDR3 DNA reads TGTGCCAGCAGAGAGACTAGCTCCTACGAGCAGTACTTC.

This sequence joins TRBV6-6 and TRBJ2-2, with a possible D match to TRBD1 (7 bases). The CDR3 length is 15 residues. Between the trimmed V and J ends, which lost 6 bases and 4 bases, there was a span of 15 bases. Germline assignment: CDR1 MNHNY and CDR2 SVGAGI (reference sequence). CDR3 amino acids: CASSQTGRGTGELFF. The CDR3 DNA reads as TGTGCCAGCAGCCAGACAGGGCGGGGCACCGGGGAGCTGTTTTTT.

Notes on this clone: Different DNA sequences within this sample yield the same CDR3. The V gene is TRBV6-2 or TRBV6-3, the J gene TRBJ1-3; D is uncertain. V was pared by 2 bases and J by 0 bases, with 8 bases between. This CDR3 has 15 amino acids. Germline V gene lookup returns CDR1 MNHEY and CDR2 SVGEGT. The DNA of the CDR3 is TGTGCCAGCAGTTACGGCCAGGACTCTGGAAACACCATATATTTT. This gives the protein CASSYGQDSGNTIYF.

The chain is built from TRBV19 and TRBJ1-5, with D tentatively TRBD1 (6 bases). V lost 3 bases to trimming and J lost 0 bases, with 9 bases between them. The CDR3 runs 15 residues. Germline V gene lookup returns CDR1 LNHDA and CDR2 SQIVND (reference sequence). CDR3 in DNA: TGTGCCAGTAGTATGACAGGCCCTAGCAATCAGCCCCAGCATTTT. It translates to CASSMTGPSNQPQHF.

The chain uses TRBV7-2 and TRBJ1-1, with TRBD1 as a possible D gene (5 bases). The V end was cut by 5 bases, the J end by 0 bases, with 13 bases between. Germline V gene data show CDR1 as SGHTA and CDR2 as FQGNSA. The CDR3 covers 15 residues. CDR3 residues: CASSPGGTVNTEAFF. For the CDR3, the DNA is TGTGCCAGCAGCCCGGGTGGGACGGTGAACACTGAAGCTTTCTTT.

This clone was observed a single time. The J gene is TRBJ2-7, the V gene TRBV5-4; 9 bases line up with TRBD1. V shed 3 bases and J 5 bases; nucleotides not matched to a gene: 6. The CDR3 extends over 14 amino acids. CDR1 is SGHNT and CDR2 is YYREEE in the germline V gene (reference sequence). CDR3 in amino acids: CASSSPGQGDEQYF. CDR3 DNA: TGTGCCAGCAGCTCACCGGGACAGGGAGACGAGCAGTACTTC.

J is TRBJ1-2 and V is TRBV6-1, with 10 nucleotides matching TRBD1. CDR3 length: 15 residues. Per the germline V gene, CDR1 is MNHNS and CDR2 is SASEGT. With V trimmed by 6 bases and J by 4 bases, 8 bases remained unmatched. The CDR3, as DNA: TGTGCCAGCAGAGAGGACAGGGGGATCCTCTATGGCTACACCTTC. Encoded protein: CASREDRGILYGYTF.

The V and J genes are TRBV5-4 and TRBJ2-7, with D perhaps matching TRBD1 (6 bases). The germline V and J ends were trimmed by 2 bases and 5 bases, with 20 bases remaining between them. The CDR3 covers 16 residues. Germline CDR1 and CDR2: SGHNT and YYREEE (reference sequence). The CDR3 region has the DNA TGTGCCAGCAGCTTAGGCGGCTCGGCAGGGGTGCACGAGCAGTACTTC. Translation: CASSLGGSAGVHEQYF.

The chain combines TRBV5-6 with TRBJ1-5; 10 bases map to TRBD1. V lost 3 bases to trimming and J lost 7 bases; unmatched junction nucleotides: 10. The CDR3 spans 16 residues. The germline gives CDR1 SGHDT, CDR2 YYEEEE. Here the CDR3 DNA reads TGTGCCAGCAGCTCGAAGGGACAGGGGACGCGACAGCCCCAGCATTTT. Residues: CASSSKGQGTRQPQHF.

This chain connects TRBV7-8 to TRBJ1-6; no definite D call. The germline V gene encodes CDR1 SGHVS and CDR2 FQNEAQ. The CDR3 is made up of 14 amino acids. Trimming stripped 5 bases from V and 3 bases from J, with 8 bases between. CDR3 bases: TGTGCCAGCAGCCCCGGGAGCTATAATTCACCCCTCCACTTT. Translated: CASSPGSYNSPLHF.

J is TRBJ1-1 and V is TRBV7-2; a weak D match, TRBD1 (5 bases). Germline V lookup: CDR1 SGHTA, CDR2 FQGNSA. V lost 5 bases, J lost 5 bases, and 15 bases lay in between. There are 14 residues in the CDR3. This CDR3 reads CASSTYQGWTEAFF. As DNA, the CDR3 is TGTGCCAGCAGCACCTACCAGGGTTGGACTGAAGCTTTCTTT.

The chain is built from TRBV10-3 and TRBJ2-2; possibly TRBD1 for D (5 bases). Germline CDR1 and CDR2: ENHRY and SYGVKD. Trimming shortened V by 6 bases and J by 0 bases, and 17 bases separated the two germline ends. The length of the CDR3 is 17 residues. CDR3 loop: CAISPLSIRANTGELFF. CDR3 sequence (DNA): TGTGCCATCAGCCCCCTTTCTATCAGGGCGAACACCGGGGAGCTGTTTTTT.

The genes are TRBV2 and TRBJ1-2; no firm D call. Germline V lookup: CDR1 SNHLY, CDR2 FYNNEI. V shed 8 bases and J shed 4 bases, with 17 bases lying between them. This CDR3 has 14 amino acids. The CDR3 loop reads CASQREGRGYGYTF. The CDR3 DNA reads as TGTGCCAGCCAGAGGGAGGGCCGGGGCTATGGCTACACCTTC.